The clone carrying this T cell receptor (beta chain) was seen at least ten times. What it binds is unknown. These data are taken from a study of CD8 T cells in ankylosing spondylitis. Overall study results and limits: Matched ankylosing spondylitis synovial fluid reportedly showed significant enrichment of disease-linked clones. Disease-associated clonotypes exhibited CD8+ identity and were relatively infrequent in peripheral blood.

Quantitative 5'-RACE with molecular barcodes produced the TCR beta libraries. TCRdb fed the 5' RACE reads into MiXCR, producing one record per CDR3 protein. Of 200,000 to 300,000 distinct CDR3 sequences in the sample, roughly 8.6% were seen once. The TCR was taken from a male donor with ankylosing spondylitis or in good health (not recorded which). The material sequenced was blood, either unsorted or a sorted T cell fraction (not recorded which).

The CDR3 nucleotides are TGCAGTGCTACTTGGGACTATGGCTACACCTTC. Amino acid sequence: CSATWDYGYTF. V gene TRBV20-1 combines with J gene TRBJ1-2, with D unresolved. V shed 4 bases and J shed 3 bases, with 6 bases lying between them. Germline loops: CDR1 DFQATT, CDR2 SNEGSKA (reference sequence). The CDR3 is 11 amino acids.